This is a list of T cell receptor beta chains from one sample in a study of blood T cell repertoires in COVID-19. Clones were read by immunoSEQ multiplex PCR, and TCRdb kept only the in-frame ones, dropping some. The sample yields under 150,000 clones, 85% seen once. The source material was peripheral blood. The source of these receptors is a human donor in a cohort sampled during active COVID-19. Each CDR3 is given without its conserved first and last residue.

CDR3 protein: ASSYSTSGGNEQY
J gene: TRBJ2-7
V gene: TRBV6-6
CDR3 length: 13

CDR3 protein: ASSSQGAWAF
J gene: TRBJ1-1
V gene: TRBV11-2
CDR3 length: 10

CDR3 protein: ASSPRDTPFQPQH
J gene: TRBJ1-5
V gene: TRBV2
CDR3 length: 13

CDR3 protein: ASSPEAANYGYT
J gene: TRBJ1-2
V gene: TRBV7-8
CDR3 length: 12

CDR3 protein: ASSIERGRSNQPQH
J gene: TRBJ1-5
V gene: TRBV19
CDR3 length: 14

CDR3 protein: ASSPLEGGNSPLH
J gene: TRBJ1-6
V gene: TRBV5-1
CDR3 length: 13

CDR3 protein: AISVARDEQY
J gene: TRBJ2-7
V gene: TRBV10-3
CDR3 length: 10

CDR3 protein: ASRAPRGTGGSGELF
J gene: TRBJ2-2
V gene: TRBV5-6
CDR3 length: 15

CDR3 protein: ASSHTGANYGYT
J gene: TRBJ1-2
V gene: TRBV27
CDR3 length: 12

CDR3 protein: ASSVGRGGGGNTIY
J gene: TRBJ1-3
V gene: TRBV9
CDR3 length: 14

CDR3 protein: ASSSGFPGLAGSSSYNEQF
J gene: TRBJ2-1
V gene: TRBV5-1
CDR3 length: 19

CDR3 protein: ASSLIAGGSDTQY
J gene: TRBJ2-3
V gene: TRBV7-3
CDR3 length: 13

CDR3 protein: ASSRPQGREPQH
J gene: TRBJ1-5
V gene: TRBV6-2/TRBV6-3
CDR3 length: 12

CDR3 protein: AWSRLRGTGGFRGGYT
J gene: TRBJ1-2
V gene: TRBV30
CDR3 length: 16

CDR3 protein: ASSQAQGPQPQH
J gene: TRBJ1-5
V gene: TRBV4-2
CDR3 length: 12

CDR3 protein: ASSLVVGGAEFGYT
J gene: TRBJ1-2
V gene: TRBV11-2
CDR3 length: 14

CDR3 protein: ASSRMGWETQY
J gene: TRBJ2-5
V gene: TRBV5-4
CDR3 length: 11

CDR3 protein: ASRHDSSGANVLT
J gene: TRBJ2-6
V gene: TRBV7-9
CDR3 length: 13

CDR3 protein: AISEGSGGTDTQY
J gene: TRBJ2-3
V gene: TRBV10-3
CDR3 length: 13

CDR3 protein: ASSYSTPTDTQY
J gene: TRBJ2-3
V gene: TRBV6-6
CDR3 length: 12

CDR3 protein: ASSEGRYEQY
J gene: TRBJ2-7
V gene: TRBV6-1
CDR3 length: 10

CDR3 protein: ASRQTAYYGYT
J gene: TRBJ1-2
V gene: TRBV5-6
CDR3 length: 11

CDR3 protein: ASSMDRGRYEQY
J gene: TRBJ2-7
V gene: TRBV28
CDR3 length: 12

CDR3 protein: ASSITTEYGYT
J gene: TRBJ1-2
V gene: TRBV28
CDR3 length: 11

CDR3 protein: ASSITGGEGYT
J gene: TRBJ1-2
V gene: TRBV19
CDR3 length: 11

CDR3 protein: SVNGGVEGYT
J gene: TRBJ1-2
V gene: TRBV29-1
CDR3 length: 10